The 19 T cell receptor beta chains given below trace back to one sample, sequenced in a study of T cells in Graves' hyperthyroidism and ophthalmopathy. Amplification of TCR beta CDR3 regions was performed using RNA transcripts as template. HTBI primers were employed in a first-round RT-PCR of the TCR CDR3. TCRdb itself ran the multiplex PCR reads through MiXCR, one entry per CDR3 protein. The sample has approximately 430,000 distinct CDR3 sequences, 15% to 19% seen once. The material sequenced was blood. The receptors shown here come from a woman under 30 with Graves' hyperthyroidism.

This chain links TRBV11-2 with TRBJ2-7, with D unresolved. Trimming left V 6 bases short and J 3 bases short, with 12 bases between. In germline, CDR1 is SGHAT, CDR2 FQNNGV. This CDR3 is 13 amino acids long. This CDR3 is CASSGFSVYEQYF. The CDR3 DNA sequence: TGTGCCAGCAGTGGGTTTTCAGTCTACGAGCAGTACTTC.

The rearrangement joins TRBV19 to TRBJ2-7; perhaps TRBD1 as D (6 bases). This CDR3 region has 15 residues. Germline assignment: CDR1 LNHDA and CDR2 SQIVND (reference sequence). V was shortened by 5 bases and J by 1 base, with 15 bases between the two germline ends. CDR3 nucleotides: TGTGCCAGTAGTGAAGACAGGCGAGGGTCCTACGAGCAGTACTTC. Protein: CASSEDRRGSYEQYF.

This clonotype was seen repeatedly, ten times or more. J is TRBJ1-5 and V is TRBV6-1, with TRBD1 matching over 9 bases. V was clipped by 5 bases and J by 5 bases; unmatched bases: 7. The CDR3 extends over 15 amino acids. Per the germline V gene, CDR1 is MNHNS and CDR2 is SASEGT. CDR3 loop: CASSLQTGGHQPQHF. The DNA of the CDR3 is TGTGCCAGCAGTCTACAGACAGGGGGGCATCAGCCCCAGCATTTT.

The sample holds many counts of this clonotype. V usage is TRBV19 and J usage is TRBJ1-1; D not resolved. Per germline, CDR1 LNHDA and CDR2 SQIVND (reference sequence). With 8 bases removed from V and 0 bases from J, the gap between germline ends came to 19 bases. The CDR3 extends over 16 amino acids. The DNA of the CDR3 is TGTGCCAGTTCCCGGACCGGGCAACGGATGAACACTGAAGCTTTCTTT. Amino acid sequence: CASSRTGQRMNTEAFF.

This clonotype was observed many times. This sequence joins TRBV12-3 or TRBV12-4 and TRBJ2-5; the D gene is possibly TRBD2 (6 bases). There are 16 residues in the CDR3. V was cut by 3 bases and J by 7 bases, with 21 bases left in between. This chain's CDR3 is CASSLGPRAGIGTQYF. The CDR3, as DNA: TGTGCCAGCAGTTTGGGTCCACGTGCGGGGATTGGGACCCAGTACTTC.

With respect to this clonotype: A much larger clone differs from this one at a single base, so this may be a read error. CDR3 in amino acids: CASSGLVHEQYF. Written as DNA, the CDR3 is TGTGCCAGCAGTGGACTAGTCCACGAGCAGTACTTC. This chain links TRBV2 with TRBJ2-7; D is perhaps TRBD2 (6 bases). V dropped 4 bases and J dropped 5 bases, with 9 bases sitting between them. Germline CDR1 reads SNHLY; CDR2 reads FYNNEI. The CDR3 is 12 amino acids.

At least ten counts were recorded for this clonotype. The chain employs TRBV27 and TRBJ1-2; tentatively, D is TRBD1 (5 bases). The CDR3 is made up of 14 amino acids. Trimming pared 8 bases from V and 2 bases from J, leaving 15 bases between. Germline-derived CDR1 and CDR2 are MNHEY and SMNVEV (reference sequence). The CDR3 is CASWGGESNYGYTF. DNA of the CDR3: TGTGCCAGCTGGGGGGGGGAATCCAACTATGGCTACACCTTC.

This clonotype has more than one count but fewer than ten. The chain couples TRBV4-1 to TRBJ1-5; D is uncertain. V lost 3 bases and J lost 1, with 10 bases in between. In germline, CDR1 is MGHRA, CDR2 YSYEKL. CDR3 length: 15 residues. CDR3 protein: CASSQTLGSNQPQHF. The CDR3 coding sequence is TGCGCCAGCAGCCAGACCCTCGGCAGCAATCAGCCCCAGCATTTT.

The V gene is TRBV24-1, the J gene TRBJ1-2; 10 positions match TRBD1. The ends lost 2 bases at V and 4 bases at J; junction bases unmatched: 3. CDR3 length equals 15 residues. CDR1 KGHDR and CDR2 SFDVKD come from the germline V gene. The CDR3 DNA is TGTGCCACCAGTGATTGGAGGACAGGGGGCTATGGCTACACCTTC. It translates to CATSDWRTGGYGYTF.

This clonotype was seen many times. This chain uses TRBV30 with TRBJ2-7; 7 bases are shared with TRBD1. The length of the CDR3 is 12 residues. J gave up 2 bases and V 7 bases, and 5 bases lay outside the gene matches. The germline gives CDR1 GTSNPN, CDR2 SVGIG (reference sequence). The CDR3 coding sequence is TGTGCCTCGAACAGGGGACCCTACGAGCAGTACTTC. Amino acids: CASNRGPYEQYF. Filled out from reference TRBV30 and TRBJ2-7, the complete variable domain reads SQTIHQWPATLVQPVGSPLSLECTVEGTSNPNLYWYRQAAGRGLQLLFYSVGIGQISSEVPQNLSASRPQDRQFILSSKKLLLSDSGFYLCASNRGPYEQYFGPGTRLTVT.

This clonotype was seen at least ten times. The chain employs TRBV6-1 and TRBJ2-3, with 9 nucleotides matching TRBD2. CDR3 length equals 16 residues. CDR1 and CDR2 (germline): MNHNS, SASEGT. Trimming removed 7 bases from V and 10 bases from J; junction bases left unmatched: 18. This CDR3 reads CASTSPWGLAQVAQYF. CDR3 DNA: TGTGCCAGCACCTCCCCGTGGGGACTAGCACAAGTGGCGCAGTATTTT.

Only one count was recorded for this clonotype. This chain connects TRBV19 to TRBJ2-7; tentatively, D is TRBD1 or TRBD2 (7 bases each). This CDR3 region has 15 residues. V lost 1 base and J 4 bases, leaving 14 bases between the germline ends. From germline, CDR1 is LNHDA and CDR2 SQIVND (reference sequence). The CDR3 spells CASSIAGGESYEQYF. CDR3 DNA sequence: TGTGCCAGTAGTATAGCAGGGGGGGAGTCTTACGAGCAGTACTTC.

Notes on this clonotype: This may arise from a read error, as a much more abundant clone is one base away. CDR3 sequence reads: CASSYSLGANPEKLLF. In nucleotides, the CDR3 is TGTGCCAGCAGTTACTCCCTCGGGGCCAACCCAGAAAAACTGCTTTTT. The J gene is TRBJ1-4, the V gene TRBV6-4; D possibly corresponds to TRBD1 (5 bases). The CDR3 runs to 16 residues. Germline V lookup: CDR1 MRHNA, CDR2 SNTAGT.

This clonotype has ten or more counts. The chain couples TRBV3-1 to TRBJ2-1; TRBD2 matches at 9 bases. This CDR3 spans 17 amino acids. Germline V gene data show CDR1 as LGHDT and CDR2 as YNNKEL (reference sequence). V lost 1 base, J lost 7 bases, and 11 bases stayed unmatched. This chain's CDR3 is CASSQGWRGLAFNEQFF. The DNA for the CDR3 is TGTGCCAGCAGCCAAGGTTGGAGAGGACTAGCGTTTAATGAGCAGTTCTTC.

At least ten counts were recorded for this clonotype. The rearrangement uses TRBV5-1 and TRBJ2-3, with TRBD1 matching 8 bases. Looked up from germline, CDR1 is SGHRS and CDR2 is YFSETQ. The CDR3 consists of 16 residues. Losses at the gene ends were 0 bases for V and 3 bases for J; bases not matched to a gene: 6. Here the CDR3 reads CASSLEGGQETDTQYF. In DNA form, the CDR3 reads TGCGCCAGCAGCTTGGAAGGGGGACAGGAAACAGATACGCAGTATTTT.

J is TRBJ2-1 and V is TRBV3-1; tentatively, D is TRBD2 (6 bases). CDR3 size: 16 residues. Trimming left V 0 bases short and J 4 bases short, with 13 bases between. Germline V gives CDR1 LGHDT, CDR2 YNNKEL (reference sequence). As DNA, the CDR3 is TGTGCCAGCAGCCAAGATCTTTGGGACTTATACAATGAGCAGTTCTTC. Protein: CASSQDLWDLYNEQFF.

This clonotype was counted at least ten times. The chain joins TRBV9 to TRBJ2-5, with 11 bases identical to TRBD1. Germline loops: CDR1 SGDLS, CDR2 YYNGEE. J lost 6 bases, V lost 4 bases, and 8 bases had no gene match. This CDR3 is 15 amino acids long. CDR3 bases: TGTGCCAGCAGCCCCTGGACAGGGGGCGGTCAGACCCAGTACTTC. This translates into CASSPWTGGGQTQYF.

V and J are TRBV6-1 and TRBJ1-2; 7 bases fit TRBD1. The CDR3 spans 12 residues. Germline V gene data show CDR1 as MNHNS and CDR2 as SASEGT. Losses at the gene ends were 6 bases for V and 6 bases for J; bases not matched to a gene: 4. The DNA of the CDR3 is TGTGCCAGCAGGGCAACAGGGGATGGCTACACCTTC. The encoded protein is CASRATGDGYTF.

This clonotype was counted many times. This rearrangement joins TRBV27 to TRBJ1-2, with D perhaps TRBD1 (5 bases). The CDR3 spans 15 residues. Trimming stripped 3 bases from V and 0 bases from J, with 11 bases between. The germline V gene encodes CDR1 MNHEY and CDR2 SMNVEV (reference sequence). CDR3 protein: CASSFTRGANYGYTF. The CDR3 DNA sequence: TGTGCCAGCAGTTTTACTAGAGGGGCTAACTATGGCTACACCTTC.